Listed here are 9 T cell receptor beta chains from one sample, sequenced in a study of blood T cell repertoires in COVID-19. Data came from immunoSEQ multiplex PCR; TCRdb stores just in-frame clones and leaves some out. The data contain 340,000 or so clones, around 88% of them singletons. The source material was peripheral blood. The source of these receptors is a man aged 25 to 45 with active or convalescent COVID-19.

The chain carries TRBV28 and TRBJ1-6; TRBD1 agrees at 7 bases. CDR3 size: 15 residues. CDR1 and CDR2 (germline): MDHEN, SYDVKM. Trimming took 5 bases from V and 7 from J; bases not matched to a gene: 8. This CDR3 reads CASSPRQGRNSPLHF. The CDR3 nucleotides are TGTGCCAGCAGTCCAAGACAGGGTAGGAATTCACCCCTCCACTTT.

The chain uses TRBV7-2 and TRBJ2-7, with 7 bases aligning to TRBD1. Germline lookup yields CDR1 SGHTA and CDR2 FQGNSA. This CDR3 region has 14 residues. With V trimmed by 5 bases and J by 6 bases, 10 bases remained unmatched. Here the CDR3 reads CASSTYQQGLEQYF. CDR3 in DNA: TGTGCCAGCAGCACCTACCAACAGGGGCTCGAGCAGTACTTC.

The V gene is TRBV30, the J gene TRBJ2-6; the match to TRBD2 covers 7 bases. Germline V gene sequence: CDR1 GTSNPN, CDR2 SVGIG (reference sequence). The CDR3 totals 15 residues. V lost 6 bases, J lost 5 bases, and 10 bases stayed unmatched. The CDR3 region has the DNA TGTGCCTGCCTTGCGGGGGACCTCTGGGCCAACGTCCTGACTTTC. It is translated as CACLAGDLWANVLTF.

V gene TRBV9 combines with J gene TRBJ2-5; 8 bases agree with TRBD2. The CDR3 has 16 residues. The ends lost 1 base at V and 2 bases at J; junction bases unmatched: 7. Germline V gene sequence: CDR1 SGDLS, CDR2 YYNGEE. CDR3 amino acids: CASSVHFTSGQETQYF. The DNA of the CDR3 is TGTGCCAGCAGCGTACATTTTACTAGCGGACAAGAGACCCAGTACTTC.

CDR3 sequence reads: CASSFPGQGAFNYGYTF. The CDR3, as DNA: TGTGCCAGCAGCTTCCCGGGACAGGGGGCCTTTAACTATGGCTACACCTTC. The V gene is TRBV5-4, the J gene TRBJ1-2, with 12 bases fitting TRBD1. The germline V gene encodes CDR1 SGHNT and CDR2 YYREEE (reference sequence). The V gene end was trimmed by 2 bases and the J gene end by 1 base; junction bases not matched to a gene: 6. The CDR3 spans 17 residues.

The chain uses TRBV28 and TRBJ2-7; D unclear. Germline V lookup: CDR1 MDHEN, CDR2 SYDVKM. Trimming removed 4 bases from V and 3 bases from J, with 4 bases in between. The CDR3 spans 11 residues. In nucleotides, the CDR3 is TGTGCCAGCAGTTCCTACTACGAGCAGTACTTC. This sequence encodes CASSSYYEQYF.

The V and J genes are TRBV14 and TRBJ1-3, with D possibly being TRBD1 (6 bases). The CDR3 is made up of 15 amino acids. V lost 7 bases and J lost 2, with 15 bases in between. CDR1 and CDR2 from the germline V gene are SGHDN and FVKESK. In nucleotides, the CDR3 is TGTGCCAGCAAAACATCGGGGGGGCCTGGAAACACCATATATTTT. This codes for CASKTSGGPGNTIYF.

The chain joins TRBV7-2 to TRBJ2-7, with 8 bases identical to TRBD2. The CDR3 is made up of 16 amino acids. Germline CDR1 and CDR2: SGHTA and FQGNSA. V dropped 4 bases and J dropped 2; count of bases not matched to a gene: 10. The CDR3 nucleotides are TGTGCCAGCAGCTCGGTCGGGGGGGGCGGAACCTACGAGCAGTACTTC. It is translated as CASSSVGGGGTYEQYF.

This rearrangement joins TRBV27 to TRBJ1-6, with TRBD1 as a possible D gene (5 bases). V was clipped by 4 bases and J by 7 bases, with 23 bases between them. Germline V lookup: CDR1 MNHEY, CDR2 SMNVEV (reference sequence). The CDR3 loop spans 18 amino acids. CDR3 bases: TGTGCCAGCAGTTCCACTCAAGGGGCATTAGGGAGGAATTCACCCCTCCACTTT. Translated, it gives CASSSTQGALGRNSPLHF.